This TCR beta chain came from a study of breast tumors, draining lymph nodes, adjacent tissues. Study observations and caveats: Compared with lymph nodes, tumors were less diverse; compared with nontumor tissue, more.

Ten or more counts support this clonotype. Antigen unknown. Axillary draining lymph nodes of breast cancer patients supplied the node samples. Via MiXCR, TCRdb re-called the multiplex PCR reads, giving one row per CDR3 protein. The sample yields some 250,000 distinct CDR3 sequences, 30% to 35% seen once. This receptor was obtained from a female donor with breast cancer. Some clones in this sample may be carry-over from other donors' samples. The material sequenced was axillary lymph node tissue.

CDR3 nucleotides: TGTGCCAGTAGTATAGGGGGACTAGCGGGAGGAAACACAGATACGCAGTATTTT. It yields the protein CASSIGGLAGGNTDTQYF. V usage is TRBV19 and J usage is TRBJ2-3, with 15 positions matching TRBD2. The germline V gene encodes CDR1 LNHDA and CDR2 SQIVND (reference sequence). This CDR3 comprises 18 residues. After removal of 1 base from V and 2 bases from J, the junction contained 4 bases not matched to a gene.